One and the same sample provided the 7 T cell receptor beta chains below, sequenced in a study of STAT5B mutations in CD4+ large granular lymphocyte leukemia (dated by TCRdb to between 2021 and 2023). Library prep was done by the immunoSEQ multiplex PCR assay. The clones in this table, taken by TCRdb from immuneACCESS, are in-frame only. Not every clone is retained; where verified, under half of the shortfall comes from an unresolved V gene, and the cause of the rest is unknown. This sample has approximately 36,000 clones in its table, and over 70% of those were observed once. The leading ten clones occupy around 0.5% of the sample. Specimen: CD4+ T cells from blood buffy coats. Receptor source: a human donor in good health.

The J gene is TRBJ1-2, the V gene TRBV6-1; tentatively, D is TRBD1 (5 bases). V was pared by 0 bases and J by 7 bases, with 9 bases between. The CDR3 sequence is 13 residues long. Per the germline V gene, CDR1 is MNHNS and CDR2 is SASEGT. This CDR3 reads CASSEALRVGYTF. CDR3 in DNA: TGTGCCAGCAGTGAAGCGCTCAGGGTTGGCTACACCTTC.

This sequence joins TRBV2 and TRBJ2-5; TRBD2 matches 8 bases. This CDR3 contains 15 residues. With 4 bases clipped from V and 1 base from J, the junction kept 5 bases outside the gene matches. CDR1 and CDR2 (germline): SNHLY, FYNNEI. CDR3 amino acids: CASSGEAGAQETQYF. CDR3 nucleotides: TGTGCCAGCAGTGGTGAAGCGGGGGCCCAAGAGACCCAGTACTTC. Full variable domain (missing parts from reference TRBV2 and TRBJ2-5): EPEVTQTPSHQVTQMGQEVILRCVPISNHLYFYWYRQILGQKVEFLVSFYNNEISEKSEIFDDQFSVERPDGSNFTLKIRSTKLEDSAMYFCASSGEAGAQETQYFGPGTRLLVL.

A few counts support this clone. The chain employs TRBV18 and TRBJ2-5; the D is unclear. Trimming took 6 bases from V and 5 from J, leaving 16 bases between them. CDR3 length: 14 amino acids. Germline V gene sequence: CDR1 KGHSH, CDR2 LQKENI. The CDR3 sequence is CASSLGSVGETQYF. The CDR3 region has the DNA TGTGCCAGCTCCCTAGGAAGCGTCGGGGAGACCCAGTACTTC.

The chain links TRBV7-2 to TRBJ2-5, with D perhaps matching TRBD2 (6 bases). The germline V gene encodes CDR1 SGHTA and CDR2 FQGNSA. This CDR3 comprises 13 residues. Trimming cost V 3 bases and J 4 bases, with 9 bases left between them. CDR3 nucleotides: TGTGCCAGCAGCTTGGGGAGGCGAGAGACCCAGTACTTC. Amino acid sequence: CASSLGRRETQYF.

In its sample, this clone was seen a few times. The V call is TRBV2, the J call TRBJ1-5; TRBD1 agrees at 7 bases. Unmatched junction bases numbered 9, after V lost 7 bases and J lost 6 bases. Germline V lookup: CDR1 SNHLY, CDR2 FYNNEI. This CDR3 is 14 amino acids long. The DNA of the CDR3 is TGTGCCAGCATGGACAGGCGAGGGGCTCAGCCCCAGCATTTT. Its translation: CASMDRRGAQPQHF.

A remark on this clone: Additional DNA sequences in this sample encode the identical CDR3. This chain uses TRBV6-6 with TRBJ1-4; 7 nucleotides align to TRBD1. The V segment lost 5 bases and the J segment 8 bases; nucleotides outside the gene matches: 11. The CDR3 spans 15 residues. Germline-derived CDR1 and CDR2 are MNHNY and SVGAGI (reference sequence). CDR3 sequence: CASSRLQGRREKLFF. The CDR3 DNA sequence: TGTGCCAGCAGTCGCCTACAGGGGCGTCGGGAAAAACTGTTTTTT.

The chain links TRBV5-1 to TRBJ2-1, with D perhaps TRBD2 (5 bases). Germline loops: CDR1 SGHRS, CDR2 YFSETQ. The V end was cut by 1 base, the J end by 10 bases, with 9 bases between. The length of the CDR3 is 12 residues. For the CDR3, the DNA is TGCGCCAGCAGCTTGCCCCAGCGGGAGCAGTTCTTC. Translating it yields CASSLPQREQFF.